The 9 T cell receptor beta chains listed next were all sequenced from one sample in a study of blood T cells in healthy people across ages (dated by TCRdb to the mid-2010s). Library preparation employed 5' RACE. For sequencing, an Illumina HiSeq 2500 was employed. The second PCR ran for about 6 to 12 cycles and used a J-beta primer mix along with a sample-barcoded 5' primer. The public reads were reanalyzed by TCRdb: fastp trimming at Q25, MiXCR alignment, in-frame beta chains only. Each CDR3 protein gets just one entry, which takes the most common genes and DNA from the rows behind it. This sample gives some 1.4 million distinct CDR3 sequences in total; 35% to 45% of them show up just once. The top ten clones comprise 7.9% of the sample. The sample consisted of blood. The receptors were gathered from a woman aged 18 to 35 in good health.

The chain couples TRBV20-1 to TRBJ2-1, with 14 nucleotides matching TRBD2. The J call may be wrong; the DNA end is better matched by TRBJ2-7. The V gene's germline CDR1 is DFQATT and CDR2 SNEGSKA (reference sequence). The CDR3 sequence is 15 residues long. The CDR3 DNA reads TGCAGTGCTAGGGGACTAGCGGGAGTGGGGAATGAGCAGTACTTC. Amino acids: CSARGLAGVGNEQYF.

The CDR3 loop is CATLKNRDQRAGYEQYF. The CDR3 nucleotides are TGTGCCACCCTAAAGAACAGGGACCAACGAGCAGGCTACGAGCAGTACTTC. The V gene is TRBV6-1, the J gene TRBJ2-7; tentatively, D is TRBD1 (6 bases). Per the germline V gene, CDR1 is MNHNS and CDR2 is SASEGT. V was pared by 10 bases and J by 3 bases, with 28 bases between. The CDR3 has 17 residues.

This chain joins TRBV11-3 and TRBJ2-1, with 8 bases fitting TRBD2. The germline CDR1 and CDR2 sequences are SGHNT and YENEEA. CDR3 size: 15 residues. The V segment lost 5 bases and the J segment 7 bases; nucleotides outside the gene matches: 10. CDR3 residues: CASSRGGRTENEQFF. CDR3 DNA sequence: TGTGCCAGCAGCAGGGGCGGGAGGACGGAGAATGAGCAGTTCTTC.

The V call is TRBV28, the J call TRBJ2-1; 8 bases fit TRBD2. The J call may not be correct, given that the DNA end is closer to TRBJ2-7. The CDR3 is 15 residues long. CDR1 and CDR2 (germline): MDHEN, SYDVKM. This chain's CDR3 is CASSRAGTRGNEQYF. DNA of the CDR3: TGTGCCAGCAGCAGAGCCGGGACTAGAGGCAATGAGCAGTACTTC.

V usage is TRBV9 and J usage is TRBJ2-5; 8 positions agree with TRBD2. The CDR3 consists of 16 residues. With 0 bases clipped from V and 1 base from J, the junction kept 5 bases outside the gene matches. Germline V gene sequence: CDR1 SGDLS, CDR2 YYNGEE. The CDR3 sequence is CASSVGATSGQETQYF. Written as DNA, the CDR3 is TGTGCCAGCAGCGTAGGGGCAACTAGCGGCCAAGAGACCCAGTACTTC.

V and J are TRBV7-2 and TRBJ2-6, with 9 bases fitting TRBD1. The CDR3 consists of 16 residues. From germline, CDR1 is SGHTA and CDR2 FQGNSA. With V trimmed by 8 bases and J by 0 bases, 5 bases remained unmatched. The CDR3 loop is CASGSTGGSGANVLTF. The CDR3, as DNA: TGTGCCAGCGGTTCGACAGGGGGCTCTGGGGCCAACGTCCTGACTTTC.

The chain joins TRBV3-1 to TRBJ1-6, with 7 nucleotides matching TRBD1. The V and J ends lost 3 bases and 12 bases, in that order; junction bases with no gene match: 11. Germline V lookup: CDR1 LGHDT, CDR2 YNNKEL (reference sequence). The CDR3 is made up of 15 amino acids. Here the CDR3 reads CASSHASGTVGPLHF. CDR3 nucleotides: TGTGCCAGCAGCCACGCTTCCGGGACAGTGGGACCCCTCCACTTT.

This clonotype has a handful of counts. The rearrangement joins TRBV4-1 to TRBJ2-7; TRBD1 might be the D (6 bases). Germline V lookup: CDR1 MGHRA, CDR2 YSYEKL. The CDR3 contains 13 residues. V was cut by 5 bases and J by 3 bases, with 11 bases left in between. The CDR3 loop is CASSKPGVYEQYF. DNA of the CDR3: TGCGCCAGCAGCAAACCAGGGGTCTACGAGCAGTACTTC.

The chain carries TRBV6-6 and TRBJ1-6, with D tentatively TRBD1 (5 bases). The CDR3 loop spans 13 amino acids. Trimming stripped 2 bases from V and 10 bases from J, with 9 bases between. Germline V gene sequence: CDR1 MNHNY, CDR2 SVGAGI (reference sequence). The CDR3 nucleotides are TGTGCCAGCAGTTACGAAGGGACGTCACCCCTCCACTTT. Protein: CASSYEGTSPLHF.